Here is one T cell receptor beta chain with its context. Antigen unknown. These data come from a study of cytotoxic CD8 clonotypes in ibrutinib-treated CLL. For the study at large: Patients attained 25 or so partial and 2 complete responses; at median about 74 months, around 15 remained remitted while around twelve progressed. General study results and limits: The study found baseline clonality above age-matched healthy donors, tracking circulating CD8+ T-cell counts. An increase in clonality occurred at ibrutinib response, followed by a return toward baseline at progression.

Profiling relied on immunoSEQ multiplex PCR, and the TCRdb table lists in-frame clones only, not all of them. In the table there are roughly 150,000 clones, approximately 80% of which are singletons. This CDR3 has 14 amino acids. Trimming took 5 bases from V and 10 from J; bases not matched to a gene: 13. Germline loops: CDR1 SGHAT, CDR2 FQNNGV. The material sequenced was PBMCs, taken after 12 months of ibrutinib treatment. This sequence originates from a human donor with chronic lymphocytic leukemia. This chain uses TRBV11-2 with TRBJ1-2; 7 bases map to TRBD1. The chain's CDR3 is CASSRVDRVVAYTF. The CDR3 DNA is TGTGCCAGCAGCCGAGTCGACAGGGTGGTGGCCTACACCTTC.